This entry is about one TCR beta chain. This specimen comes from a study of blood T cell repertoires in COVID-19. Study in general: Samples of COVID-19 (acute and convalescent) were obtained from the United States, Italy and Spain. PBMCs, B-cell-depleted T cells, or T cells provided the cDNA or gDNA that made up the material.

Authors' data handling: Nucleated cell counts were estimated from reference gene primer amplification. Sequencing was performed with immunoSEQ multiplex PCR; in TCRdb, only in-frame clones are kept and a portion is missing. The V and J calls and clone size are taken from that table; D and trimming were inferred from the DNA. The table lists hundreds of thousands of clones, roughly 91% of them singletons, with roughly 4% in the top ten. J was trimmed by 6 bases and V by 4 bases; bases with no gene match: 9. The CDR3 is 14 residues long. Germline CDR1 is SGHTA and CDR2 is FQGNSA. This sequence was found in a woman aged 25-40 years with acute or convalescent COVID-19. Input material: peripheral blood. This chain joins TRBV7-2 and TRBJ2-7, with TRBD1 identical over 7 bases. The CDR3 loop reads CASSSRQGVFEQYF. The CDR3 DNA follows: TGTGCCAGCAGCTCTCGACAGGGAGTATTCGAGCAGTACTTC.